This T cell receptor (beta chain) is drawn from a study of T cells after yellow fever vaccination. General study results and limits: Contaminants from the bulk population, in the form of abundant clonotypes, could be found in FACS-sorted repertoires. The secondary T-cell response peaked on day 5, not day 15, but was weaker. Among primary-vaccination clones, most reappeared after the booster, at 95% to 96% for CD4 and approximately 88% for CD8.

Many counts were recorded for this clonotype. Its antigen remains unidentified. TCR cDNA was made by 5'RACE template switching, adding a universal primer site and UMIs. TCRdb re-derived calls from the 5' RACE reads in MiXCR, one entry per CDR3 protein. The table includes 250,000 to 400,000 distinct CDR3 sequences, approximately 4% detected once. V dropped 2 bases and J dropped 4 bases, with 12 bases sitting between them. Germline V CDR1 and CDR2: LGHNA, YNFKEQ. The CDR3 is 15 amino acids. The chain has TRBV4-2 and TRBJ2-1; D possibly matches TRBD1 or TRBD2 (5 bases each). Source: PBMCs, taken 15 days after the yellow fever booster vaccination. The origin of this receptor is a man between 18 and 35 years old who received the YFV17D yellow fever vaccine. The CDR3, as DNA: TGTGCCAGCAGCCAACTCGGGGCGAAATACAATGAGCAGTTCTTC. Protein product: CASSQLGAKYNEQFF.